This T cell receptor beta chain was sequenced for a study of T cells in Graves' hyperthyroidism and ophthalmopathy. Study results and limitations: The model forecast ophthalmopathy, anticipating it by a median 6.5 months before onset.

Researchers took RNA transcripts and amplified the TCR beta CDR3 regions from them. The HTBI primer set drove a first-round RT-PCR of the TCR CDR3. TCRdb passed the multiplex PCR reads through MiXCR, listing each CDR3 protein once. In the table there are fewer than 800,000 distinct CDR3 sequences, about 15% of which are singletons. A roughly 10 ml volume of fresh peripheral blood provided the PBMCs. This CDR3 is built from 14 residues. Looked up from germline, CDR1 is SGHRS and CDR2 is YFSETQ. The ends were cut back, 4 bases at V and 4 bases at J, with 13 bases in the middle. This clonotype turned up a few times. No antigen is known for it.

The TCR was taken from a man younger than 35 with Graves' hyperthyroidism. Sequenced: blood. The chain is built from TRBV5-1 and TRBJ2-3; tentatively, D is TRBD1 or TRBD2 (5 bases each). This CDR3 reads CASSTGTGPDTQYF. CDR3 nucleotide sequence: TGCGCCAGCAGCACCGGGACCGGGCCAGATACGCAGTATTTT.